A single T cell receptor beta chain is shown here with its context. The data belong to a study of OX40 agonist ivuxolimab in advanced cancers. Sequencing was performed with immunoSEQ multiplex PCR; in TCRdb, only in-frame clones are kept and a portion is missing. The data contain tens of thousands of clones, 94% of them singletons. Germline assignment: CDR1 PRHDT and CDR2 FYEKMQ (reference sequence). The V segment lost 4 bases and the J segment 8 bases; nucleotides outside the gene matches: 17. The CDR3 spans 17 residues. The sequences come from CD4+ or CD8+ T cells sorted from blood, collected in a trial of the OX40 agonist ivuxolimab. The chain carries TRBV13 and TRBJ2-1, with TRBD2 identical over 7 bases. The TCR comes from an adult with an advanced solid tumor such as melanoma, head and neck, liver or kidney cancer. The DNA of the CDR3 is TGTGCCAGCAGCTCCTCTAGCGGCGTACATCTATTCGATGAGCAGTTCTTC. Its protein is CASSSSSGVHLFDEQFF.